One and the same sample provided the 2 T cell receptor beta chains below, sequenced in a study of blood T cell repertoires in COVID-19. Measured with immunoSEQ multiplex PCR; TCRdb has only the in-frame clones, and not every one. The table lists about 100,000 clones, 88% of them singletons. Sequenced sample: peripheral blood. The origin of the receptors is a human donor in a cohort sampled during active COVID-19.

The CDR3 region has the DNA TGTGCCAGCAGCTTAAAAACATCTGGTCCCGTATCCAGAGGAAACACCATATATTTT. This translates into CASSLKTSGPVSRGNTIYF. The chain couples TRBV5-4 to TRBJ1-3; D is uncertain. Trimming removed 2 bases at V and 4 bases at J, with 25 bases between. Germline V CDR1 and CDR2: SGHNT, YYREEE (reference sequence). This CDR3 is 19 amino acids long.

This chain connects TRBV21-1 to TRBJ2-1; whether TRBD1, the table's D call, matches the DNA was not checked. TRBV21-1 has pseudogene status. This CDR3 comprises 16 residues. CDR3 coding DNA: TGTGCCAGCAGCAAAGGCGGGACAGGGAGGGACAATGAGCAGTTCTTC. This sequence encodes CASSKGGTGRDNEQFF.